The 18 T cell receptor beta chains in this list originate from one sample, sequenced in a study of cytomegalovirus exposure and HLA in healthy donors. PCR primers comprised 60 Vbeta and 13 Jbeta primers. Libraries were prepared by immunoSEQ multiplex PCR; TCRdb keeps only in-frame clonotypes and omits some of them. There are fewer than 100,000 clones in the sample; 78% occur only once, and around 2.5% lies in the top ten. Sequencing input: PBMCs. The receptors derive from a male donor in good health and CMV-seropositive.

This clone appeared once. The chain has TRBV4-3 and TRBJ1-2; TRBD1 is a possible D gene (6 bases). Germline-derived CDR1 and CDR2 are LGHNA and YSLEER. The CDR3 contains 13 residues. V was cut by 1 base and J by 5 bases, with 8 bases left in between. In nucleotides, the CDR3 is TGCGCCAGCAGCCAAGGGGGGCAATATGGCTACACCTTC. This encodes CASSQGGQYGYTF.

The chain employs TRBV5-8 and TRBJ2-6, with 9 bases aligning to TRBD1. The V gene's germline CDR1 is SGHTS and CDR2 YDEGEE. This CDR3 has 18 residues. V was pared by 4 bases and J by 2 bases, with 10 bases of the junction left unmatched. The CDR3 loop reads CASSPGLQGAAGANVLTF. Here the CDR3 DNA reads TGTGCCAGCAGCCCCGGTCTACAGGGGGCGGCTGGGGCCAACGTCCTGACTTTC.

V and J are TRBV6-1 and TRBJ2-7; 7 bases line up with TRBD2. Germline CDR1 reads MNHNS; CDR2 reads SASEGT. CDR3 length equals 14 residues. The V gene end was trimmed by 4 bases and the J gene end by 7 bases; junction bases not matched to a gene: 10. CDR3: CASSVGLAEGEQYF. The CDR3 DNA reads TGTGCCAGCAGTGTTGGTCTAGCGGAAGGGGAGCAGTACTTC.

The chain is built from TRBV28 and TRBJ1-3, with D hard to call. CDR1 is MDHEN and CDR2 is SYDVKM in the germline V gene. V gave up 3 bases and J gave up 4 bases, with 7 bases separating them. The CDR3 has 13 amino acids. The DNA for the CDR3 is TGTGCCAGCAGTTTGTCCTCGGGAAACACCATATATTTT. It specifies CASSLSSGNTIYF.

The V call is TRBV27, the J call TRBJ1-1; possible D gene TRBD1, 5 bases. The germline CDR1 and CDR2 sequences are MNHEY and SMNVEV (reference sequence). Trimming left V 6 bases short and J 1 base short, with 15 bases between. The CDR3 is 15 residues long. This chain's CDR3 is CASSRSGLTNTEAFF. The CDR3 DNA sequence: TGTGCCAGCAGCAGGTCGGGACTGACGAACACTGAAGCTTTCTTT.

V and J are TRBV7-9 and TRBJ2-5; weak D call: TRBD1 (6 bases). Per germline, CDR1 SEHNR and CDR2 FQNEAQ (reference sequence). Trimming took off 1 base at V and 11 bases at J, with 20 bases between the two ends. The CDR3 consists of 15 residues. The CDR3 protein is CASSLVSGHLGEQYF. In DNA form, the CDR3 reads TGTGCCAGCAGCTTAGTATCGGGACATTTGGGGGAGCAGTACTTC.

This rearrangement joins TRBV7-9 to TRBJ2-1, with TRBD1 matching over 7 bases. Germline CDR1 is SEHNR and CDR2 is FQNEAQ (reference sequence). This CDR3 region has 17 residues. J gave up 6 bases and V 5 bases, and 16 bases lay outside the gene matches. This CDR3 is CASSARPPGQTPNEQFF. For the CDR3, the DNA is TGTGCCAGCAGCGCTAGGCCTCCGGGACAGACCCCCAATGAGCAGTTCTTC. Full variable domain (missing parts from reference TRBV7-9 and TRBJ2-1): DTGVSQNPRHKITKRGQNVTFRCDPISEHNRLYWYRQTLGQGPEFLTYFQNEAQLEKSRLLSDRFSAERPKGSFSTLEIQRTEQGDSAMYLCASSARPPGQTPNEQFFGPGTRLTVL.

Concerning this clone: Compared with germline, one end of the junction differs, possibly owing to a read error. The chain combines TRBV20-1 with TRBJ2-7, with D tentatively TRBD2 (5 bases). This CDR3 comprises 11 residues. Germline assignment: CDR1 DFQATT and CDR2 SNEGSKA (reference sequence). CDR3: CSGRLDYEQYF. In nucleotides, the CDR3 is TGCAGTGGTAGATTAGACTATGAGCAGTACTTC.

This sequence joins TRBV18 and TRBJ2-6; no clear D. V lost 6 bases and J lost 0, with 9 bases in between. The CDR3 is 15 residues long. Germline lookup yields CDR1 KGHSH and CDR2 LQKENI. This CDR3 is CASSPVNSGANVLTF. The CDR3 bases are TGTGCCAGCTCCCCAGTCAACTCTGGGGCCAACGTCCTGACTTTC.

This clone was detected once. The rearrangement joins TRBV29-1 to TRBJ2-1; D might be TRBD1 (5 bases). Per germline, CDR1 SQVTM and CDR2 ANQGSEA. This CDR3 has 15 residues. The ends were cut back, 0 bases at V and 6 bases at J, with 15 bases in the middle. The CDR3 sequence is CSVEDKGNDPNEQFF. For the CDR3, the DNA is TGCAGCGTTGAAGATAAGGGGAACGACCCCAATGAGCAGTTCTTC.

The V gene is TRBV14, the J gene TRBJ2-5; 10 bases align to TRBD2. This CDR3 has 17 amino acids. Per the germline V gene, CDR1 is SGHDN and CDR2 is FVKESK. Unmatched junction bases numbered 11, after V lost 2 bases and J lost 5 bases. In nucleotides, the CDR3 is TGTGCCAGCAGCCAACAGCGGCTAGCGGGAGTTTTGGAGACCCAGTACTTC. This gives the protein CASSQQRLAGVLETQYF. The complete variable domain, with remaining parts taken from reference TRBV14 and TRBJ2-5, reads EAGVTQFPSHSVIEKGQTVTLRCDPISGHDNLYWYRRVMGKEIKFLLHFVKESKQDESGMPNNRFLAERTGGTYSTLKVQPAELEDSGVYFCASSQQRLAGVLETQYFGPGTRLLVL.

This chain uses TRBV30 with TRBJ2-1; D is unclear. Trimming took off 3 bases at V and 8 bases at J, with 11 bases between the two ends. The CDR3 contains 12 residues. CDR1 GTSNPN and CDR2 SVGIG come from the germline V gene (reference sequence). The CDR3 spells CAWRPYLDEQFF. CDR3 DNA: TGTGCCTGGAGGCCGTACTTGGATGAGCAGTTCTTC.

The chain combines TRBV2 with TRBJ2-7, with TRBD1 as a possible D gene (5 bases). Looked up from germline, CDR1 is SNHLY and CDR2 is FYNNEI. The CDR3 has 14 amino acids. Deletions cut 0 bases from V and 5 bases from J, with 11 bases between. CDR3 nucleotides: TGTGCCAGCAGTGAAGCAAGGGGCAGCCACGAGCAGTACTTC. Amino acids: CASSEARGSHEQYF.

The chain has TRBV7-2 and TRBJ2-1, with D unclear. Germline CDR1 is SGHTA and CDR2 is FQGNSA. The CDR3 is made up of 13 amino acids. Trimming stripped 1 base from V and 3 bases from J, with 4 bases between. CDR3 region: CASSLVNYNEQFF. The DNA for the CDR3 is TGTGCCAGCAGCTTAGTCAACTACAATGAGCAGTTCTTC. Looking up the rest from reference TRBV7-2 and TRBJ2-1 gives the full variable domain: GAGVSQSPSNKVTEKGKDVELRCDPISGHTALYWYRQSLGQGLEFLIYFQGNSAPDKSGLPSDRFSAERTGGSVSTLTIQRTQQEDSAVYLCASSLVNYNEQFFGPGTRLTVL.

This chain connects TRBV5-4 to TRBJ2-7; 9 nucleotides agree with TRBD2. The ends lost 0 bases at V and 12 bases at J; junction bases unmatched: 7. The CDR3 covers 13 residues. In germline, CDR1 is SGHNT, CDR2 YYREEE (reference sequence). The chain's CDR3 is CASSLELAGIRYF. The CDR3 coding sequence is TGTGCCAGCAGCTTGGAGCTAGCGGGAATCCGGTACTTC.

This clone showed up just once. J is TRBJ1-2 and V is TRBV28; D remains ambiguous. Trimming took 8 bases from V and 4 from J, leaving 17 bases between them. The V gene's germline CDR1 is MDHEN and CDR2 SYDVKM. The CDR3 covers 14 residues. Written as DNA, the CDR3 is TGTGCCAGCGGCACGGAGGGCAGCATCTATGGCTACACCTTC. It encodes CASGTEGSIYGYTF.

This chain connects TRBV9 to TRBJ2-7; 7 bases align to TRBD2. Germline trimming cut 0 bases from V and 0 bases from J; bases unmatched to any gene: 6. The CDR3 is 16 residues long. The germline V gene has CDR1 SGDLS and CDR2 YYNGEE. The CDR3: CASSVGLADLSYEQYF. The CDR3 region has the DNA TGTGCCAGCAGCGTAGGGCTAGCGGACCTCTCCTACGAGCAGTACTTC.

CDR3 residues: CASSPGTSDTGELFF. The DNA for the CDR3 is TGCGCCAGCAGTCCCGGGACTAGCGACACCGGGGAGCTGTTTTTT. The chain couples TRBV5-1 to TRBJ2-2, with 10 bases that match TRBD2. V shed 5 bases, J shed 3 bases, and the junction held 4 bases outside the gene matches. Germline CDR1 and CDR2: SGHRS and YFSETQ. This CDR3 comprises 15 residues.